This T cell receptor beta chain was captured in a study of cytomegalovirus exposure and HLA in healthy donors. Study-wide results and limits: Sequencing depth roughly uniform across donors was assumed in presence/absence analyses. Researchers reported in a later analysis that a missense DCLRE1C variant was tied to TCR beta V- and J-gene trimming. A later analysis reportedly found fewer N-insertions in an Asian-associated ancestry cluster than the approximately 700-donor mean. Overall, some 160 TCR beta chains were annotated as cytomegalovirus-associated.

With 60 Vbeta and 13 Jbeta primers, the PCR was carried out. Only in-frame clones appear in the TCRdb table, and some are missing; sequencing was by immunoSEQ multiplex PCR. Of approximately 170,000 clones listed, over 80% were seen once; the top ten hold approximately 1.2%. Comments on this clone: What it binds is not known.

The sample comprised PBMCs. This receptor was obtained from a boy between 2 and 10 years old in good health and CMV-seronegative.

The CDR3 DNA reads TGTGCCAGCAGCGTCCGGGACAGGGGGCTCTCTGGGGCCAACGTCCTGACTTTC. It is translated as CASSVRDRGLSGANVLTF. The rearrangement links TRBV21-1 to TRBJ2-6; no check of the table's D call, TRBD1, against the DNA was made. TRBV21-1 is given as a pseudogene. The CDR3 runs to 18 residues.